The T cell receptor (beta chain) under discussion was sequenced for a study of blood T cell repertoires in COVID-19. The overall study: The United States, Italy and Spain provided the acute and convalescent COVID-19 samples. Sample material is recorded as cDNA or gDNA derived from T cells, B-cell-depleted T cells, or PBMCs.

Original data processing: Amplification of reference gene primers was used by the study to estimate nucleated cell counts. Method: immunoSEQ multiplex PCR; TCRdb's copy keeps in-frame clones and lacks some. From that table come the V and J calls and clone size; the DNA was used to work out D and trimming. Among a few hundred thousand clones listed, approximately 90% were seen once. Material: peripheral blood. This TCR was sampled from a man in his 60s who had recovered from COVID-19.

Here the CDR3 DNA reads TGTGCCACCAGTTATGGGGACAGCAGCACAGATACGCAGTATTTT. Translating it yields CATSYGDSSTDTQYF. This sequence joins TRBV24-1 and TRBJ2-3, with 7 positions matching TRBD1. V lost 6 bases and J lost 0; bases outside the gene matches: 5. This CDR3 region has 15 residues. Per germline, CDR1 KGHDR and CDR2 SFDVKD.